The source of this T cell receptor (beta chain) is a study of T-cell reconstitution after alpha-beta-depleted transplantation in children. This clonotype was counted a few times. The CDR3 contains 12 residues. The germline V gene has CDR1 SGHRS and CDR2 YFSETQ. The V gene lost 4 bases and the J gene lost 5 bases, with 8 bases spanning the gap. Unique molecular identifiers were incorporated during preparation of the TCRbeta library. TCRdb ran MiXCR on the PCR reads and lists one entry per CDR3 protein. In the table there are about 350,000 distinct CDR3 sequences, 10% to 15% of which are singletons. This specimen consisted of PBMCs, obtained from the stem cell graft. This sequence originates from a human donor who donated a stem cell graft to a child with Fanconi anemia. The chain is built from TRBV5-1 and TRBJ2-3; D not certain. The CDR3 bases are TGCGCCAGCAGCCACAACCTAGATACGCAGTATTTT. This encodes CASSHNLDTQYF. The full variable domain, in which reference TRBV5-1 and TRBJ2-3 provide the parts outside the CDR3, is KAGVTQTPRYLIKTRGQQVTLSCSPISGHRSVSWYQQTPGQGLQFLFEYFSETQRNKGNFPGRFSGRQFSNSRSEMNVSTLELGDSALYLCASSHNLDTQYFGPGTRLTVL.